The 5 T cell receptor beta chains given below trace back to one sample, sequenced in a study of cytomegalovirus exposure and HLA in healthy donors (dated by TCRdb to 2015 to 2018). To prepare the library, the immunoSEQ multiplex PCR assay was applied. For the multiplex PCR, a mixture combining 60 forward primers for TCR Vbeta segments and 13 reverse primers for TCR Jbeta segments was used. This is the immuneACCESS table as TCRdb keeps it, with only in-frame sequences that have V and J called. A part of the clones is gone; compared with another copy, unresolved V genes explain less than half, and the rest is unexplained. The sample table records some 180,000 clones; 70% to 85% of these occur just once. The ten top clones hold approximately 1.3% of the sample. Sample: PBMCs. These receptors all stem from a man aged 18 to 30 in good health and CMV-seronegative.

V gene TRBV6-5 combines with J gene TRBJ2-7; 8 nucleotides agree with TRBD1. Germline loops: CDR1 MNHEY, CDR2 SVGAGI. The CDR3 consists of 15 residues. The J segment lost 9 bases and the V segment lost 6 bases, leaving 16 bases of the junction unmatched. The CDR3 is CASSPGDRSRFGQYF. DNA for the CDR3: TGTGCCAGCAGCCCCGGGGACAGGAGCCGGTTTGGGCAGTACTTC.

The V gene is TRBV30, the J gene TRBJ2-1; D uncertain. The V gene lost 1 base and the J gene lost 8 bases, with 18 bases spanning the gap. The CDR3 totals 15 residues. From germline, CDR1 is GTSNPN and CDR2 SVGIG (reference sequence). CDR3 nucleotides: TGTGCCTGGAGTGAGACGGTGACCACTAAGGATGAGCAGTTCTTC. This gives the protein CAWSETVTTKDEQFF.

The chain links TRBV2 to TRBJ2-7, with a weak D call TRBD1 (5 bases). V lost 8 bases, J lost 3 bases, and 23 bases lay in between. Germline CDR1 is SNHLY and CDR2 is FYNNEI. The CDR3 consists of 16 residues. The CDR3 coding sequence is TGTGCCAGCGGCCGAATTCAATGGGGCTTCGACTACGAGCAGTACTTC. It specifies CASGRIQWGFDYEQYF.

The V gene is TRBV7-9, the J gene TRBJ2-5; tentative D call: TRBD2 (6 bases). The CDR3 has 15 residues. CDR1 and CDR2 (germline): SEHNR, FQNEAQ (reference sequence). Trimming left V 3 bases short and J 4 bases short, with 15 bases between. CDR3 residues: CASSLGDGGGETQYF. Written as DNA, the CDR3 is TGTGCCAGCAGCTTGGGCGACGGGGGTGGAGAGACCCAGTACTTC.

The gene calls are TRBV6-6 and TRBJ1-3, with 7 bases fitting TRBD1. CDR3 length: 16 amino acids. V lost 6 bases, J lost 0 bases, and 8 bases stayed unmatched. Germline V CDR1 and CDR2: MNHNY, SVGAGI (reference sequence). The CDR3 loop reads CASSHGQANSGNTIYF. As DNA, the CDR3 is TGTGCCAGCAGCCACGGACAGGCCAACTCTGGAAACACCATATATTTT.